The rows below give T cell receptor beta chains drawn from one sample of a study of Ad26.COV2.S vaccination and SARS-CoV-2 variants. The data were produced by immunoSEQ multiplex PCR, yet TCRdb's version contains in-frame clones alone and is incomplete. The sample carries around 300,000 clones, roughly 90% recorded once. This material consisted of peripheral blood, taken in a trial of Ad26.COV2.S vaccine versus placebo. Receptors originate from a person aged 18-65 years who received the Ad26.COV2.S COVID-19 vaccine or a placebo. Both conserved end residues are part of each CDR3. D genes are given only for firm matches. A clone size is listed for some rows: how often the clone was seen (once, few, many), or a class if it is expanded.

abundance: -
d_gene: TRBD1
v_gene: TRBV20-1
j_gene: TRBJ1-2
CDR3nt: TGCAGTGCTAGTGCGCCAGGGGGCGCAGATGGCTACACCTTC
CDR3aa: CSASAPGGADGYTF

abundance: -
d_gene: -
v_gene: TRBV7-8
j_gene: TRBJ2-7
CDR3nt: TGTGCCAGCAGCTCCGTAGGGGGCGAGCAGTACTTC
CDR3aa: CASSSVGGEQYF

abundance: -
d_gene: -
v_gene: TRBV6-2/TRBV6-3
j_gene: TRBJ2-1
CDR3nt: TGTGCCAGCAGTTACCCAGGGGACTCCTACAATGAGCAGTTCTTC
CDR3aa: CASSYPGDSYNEQFF

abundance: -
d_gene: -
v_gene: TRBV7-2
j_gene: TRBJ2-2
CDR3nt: TGTGCCAGCAGCAACCGCGAGGTTGAGGGGGAGCTGTTTTTT
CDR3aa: CASSNREVEGELFF

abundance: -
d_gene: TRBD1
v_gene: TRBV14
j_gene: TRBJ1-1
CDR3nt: TGTGCCAGCAGTGAGACAGGGCCCATTGAGGCTTTCTTT
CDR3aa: CASSETGPIEAFF

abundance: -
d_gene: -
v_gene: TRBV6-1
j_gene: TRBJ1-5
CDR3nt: TGTGCCAGCAGTGAAAGGGTTCCGGTAGATCAGCCCCAGCATTTT
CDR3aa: CASSERVPVDQPQHF

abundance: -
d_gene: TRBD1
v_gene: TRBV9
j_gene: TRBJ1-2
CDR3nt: TGTGCCAGCAGCGGAGGGACAGGGGGCGCGGGGTCCGGCTACACCTTC
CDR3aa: CASSGGTGGAGSGYTF

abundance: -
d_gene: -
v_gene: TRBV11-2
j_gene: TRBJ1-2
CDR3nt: TGTGCCAGCAGCTTAGATCACTGGAATCCCCAGTTC
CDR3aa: CASSLDHWNPQF

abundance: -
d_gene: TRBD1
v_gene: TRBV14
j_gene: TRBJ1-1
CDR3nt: TGTGCCAGCAGTTTAGGACAGGGGACAACTGAAGCTTTCTTT
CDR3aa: CASSLGQGTTEAFF

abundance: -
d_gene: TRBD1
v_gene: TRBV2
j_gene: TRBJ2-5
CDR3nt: TGTGCCAGCAGTGGGGGGACAGGCCGTGAGACCCAGTACTTC
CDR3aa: CASSGGTGRETQYF

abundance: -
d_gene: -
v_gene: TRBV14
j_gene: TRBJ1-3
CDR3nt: TGTGCCAGCAGCCAAGAAAGAGGAAACACCATATATTTT
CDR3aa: CASSQERGNTIYF

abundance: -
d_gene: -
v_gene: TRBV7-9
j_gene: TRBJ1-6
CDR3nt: TGTGCCAGCAGCTTAACTATGGATAATTCACCCCTCCACTTT
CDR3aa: CASSLTMDNSPLHF

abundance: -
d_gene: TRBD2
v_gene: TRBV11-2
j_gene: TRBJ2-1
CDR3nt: TGTGCCAGCAGCATAGGGGCGGGAGGATCCTACAATGAGCAGTTCTTC
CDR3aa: CASSIGAGGSYNEQFF

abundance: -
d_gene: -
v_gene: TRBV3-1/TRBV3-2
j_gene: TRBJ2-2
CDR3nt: TGTGCCAGCAGCCAACCCCCTCACACCGGGGAGCTGTTTTTT
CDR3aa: CASSQPPHTGELFF

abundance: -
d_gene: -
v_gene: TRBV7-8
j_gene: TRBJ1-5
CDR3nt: TGTGCCAGCAGCCCCCGCGGGGGGGCTAACCAGCCCCAGCATTTT
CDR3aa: CASSPRGGANQPQHF

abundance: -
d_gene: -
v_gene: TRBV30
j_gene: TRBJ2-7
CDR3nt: TGTGCCTGGAGTGTCAGGACAATCTACGAGCAGTACTTC
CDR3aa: CAWSVRTIYEQYF

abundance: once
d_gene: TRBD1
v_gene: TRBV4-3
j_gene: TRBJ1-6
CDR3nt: TGCGCCAGCAGCCAGGCCAGGACAGGGGCGGGGAATTCACCCCTCCACTTT
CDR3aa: CASSQARTGAGNSPLHF

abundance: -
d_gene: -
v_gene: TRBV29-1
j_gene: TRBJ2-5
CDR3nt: TGCAGCGTAACCGGGAATCAAGAGACCCAGTACTTC
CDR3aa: CSVTGNQETQYF

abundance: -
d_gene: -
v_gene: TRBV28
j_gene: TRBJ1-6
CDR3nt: TGTGCCAGCAGCATACAATATTCACCCCTCCACTTT
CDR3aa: CASSIQYSPLHF

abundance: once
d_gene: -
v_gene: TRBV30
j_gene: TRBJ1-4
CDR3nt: TGTGCCTGGAGTGGGCGGGTTGGTAATGAAAAACTGTTTTTT
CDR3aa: CAWSGRVGNEKLFF

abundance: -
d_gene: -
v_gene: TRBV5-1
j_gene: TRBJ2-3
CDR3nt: TGCGCCAGCAGCTTGAATGGGGGCGCGGGTACAGATACGCAGTATTTT
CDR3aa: CASSLNGGAGTDTQYF

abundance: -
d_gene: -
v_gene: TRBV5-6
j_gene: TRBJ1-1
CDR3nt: TGTGCCAGCAGCCCTCCGGAATCGGAAGAGGGGACTGAAGCTTTCTTT
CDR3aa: CASSPPESEEGTEAFF

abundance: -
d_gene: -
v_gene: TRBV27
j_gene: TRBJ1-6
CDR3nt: TGTGCCAGCAGTTTGTATTCCGAATCACCCCTCCACTTT
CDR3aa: CASSLYSESPLHF

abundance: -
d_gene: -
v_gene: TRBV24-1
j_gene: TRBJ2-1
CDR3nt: TGTGCCACCAGTGATAGGGCCTACAATGAGCAGTTCTTC
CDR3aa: CATSDRAYNEQFF

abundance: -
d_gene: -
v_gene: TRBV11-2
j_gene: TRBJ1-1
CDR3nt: TGTGCCAGCAGCCTACAGGGCTGGACAACTGAAGCTTTCTTT
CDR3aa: CASSLQGWTTEAFF

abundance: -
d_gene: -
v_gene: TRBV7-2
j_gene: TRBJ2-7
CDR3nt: TGTGCCAGCAGCTTCCCGACAGGAACTGGCGAGCAGTACTTC
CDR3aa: CASSFPTGTGEQYF

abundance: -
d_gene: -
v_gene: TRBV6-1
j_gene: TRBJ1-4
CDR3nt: TGTGCCAGCAGTGACCCCACACTGGGGACTGAAAAACTGTTTTTT
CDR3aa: CASSDPTLGTEKLFF

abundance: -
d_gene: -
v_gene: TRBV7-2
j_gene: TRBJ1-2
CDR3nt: TGTGCCAGCAGCGACACACAGTTCGGCTACACCTTC
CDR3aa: CASSDTQFGYTF

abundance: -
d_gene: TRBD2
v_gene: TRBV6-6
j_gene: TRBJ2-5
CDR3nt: TGTGCCAGCAGTCCACGACTGGGGACTAGCGGGAGAAGAAAAGAGACCCAGTACTTC
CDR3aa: CASSPRLGTSGRRKETQYF

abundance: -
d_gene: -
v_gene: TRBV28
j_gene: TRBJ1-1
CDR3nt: TGTGCCAGCAACCAAGAGGGCACTGAAGCTTTCTTT
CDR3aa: CASNQEGTEAFF

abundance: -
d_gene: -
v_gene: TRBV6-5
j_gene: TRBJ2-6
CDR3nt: TGTGCCAGCAGTTACGCTCCGACCCTTGACGTCCTGACTTTC
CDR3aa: CASSYAPTLDVLTF

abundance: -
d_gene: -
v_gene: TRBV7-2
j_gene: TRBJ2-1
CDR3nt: TGTGCCAGCAGCTTAACCGTACTAGCCTACAATGAGCAGTTCTTC
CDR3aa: CASSLTVLAYNEQFF

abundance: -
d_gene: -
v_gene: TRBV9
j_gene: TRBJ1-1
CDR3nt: TGTGCCAGCAGCGTCGAGGGTACGAACACTGAAGCTTTCTTT
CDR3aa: CASSVEGTNTEAFF

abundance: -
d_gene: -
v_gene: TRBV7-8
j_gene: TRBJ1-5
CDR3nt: TGTGCCAGCAGCCCCGCCAGGGCCAATCAGCCCCAGCATTTT
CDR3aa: CASSPARANQPQHF

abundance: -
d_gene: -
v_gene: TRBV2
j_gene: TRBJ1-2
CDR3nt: TGTGCCAGCAAACATAACATGGACGACTATGGCTACACCTTC
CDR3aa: CASKHNMDDYGYTF

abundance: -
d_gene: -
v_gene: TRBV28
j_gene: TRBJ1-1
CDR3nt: TGTGCCAGCAGCAGGGTGACCACTGAAGCTTTCTTT
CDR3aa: CASSRVTTEAFF

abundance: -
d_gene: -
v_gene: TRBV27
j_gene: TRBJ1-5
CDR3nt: TGTGCCAGCAGTTCTGTCCCTGGGAATCAGCCCCAGCATTTT
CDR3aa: CASSSVPGNQPQHF

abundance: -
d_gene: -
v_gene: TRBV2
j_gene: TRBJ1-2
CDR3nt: TGTGCCAGCAGTGGGGGGAACTATGGCTACACCTTC
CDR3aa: CASSGGNYGYTF

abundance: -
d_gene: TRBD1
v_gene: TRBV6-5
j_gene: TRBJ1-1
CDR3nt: TGTGCCAGCAGTCTAGGGACAGAAAAAGCTTTCTTT
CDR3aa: CASSLGTEKAFF

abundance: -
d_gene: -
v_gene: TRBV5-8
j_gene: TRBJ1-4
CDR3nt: TGTGCCAGCAGCTTGGGCACAGCCGGGGAAAAACTGTTTTTT
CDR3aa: CASSLGTAGEKLFF

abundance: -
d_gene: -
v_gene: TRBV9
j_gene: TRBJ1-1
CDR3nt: TGTGCCAGCAGCCCCCTGACAGAGAACACTGAAGCTTTCTTT
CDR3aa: CASSPLTENTEAFF

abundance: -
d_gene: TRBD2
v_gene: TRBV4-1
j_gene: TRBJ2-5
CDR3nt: TGCGCCAGCAGAGATGGGACTAGCGGGCAAGAGACCCAGTACTTC
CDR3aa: CASRDGTSGQETQYF

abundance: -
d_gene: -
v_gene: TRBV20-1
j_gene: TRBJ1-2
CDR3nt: TGCAGTGCTAGTCGGGAATATGGCTACACCTTC
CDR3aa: CSASREYGYTF

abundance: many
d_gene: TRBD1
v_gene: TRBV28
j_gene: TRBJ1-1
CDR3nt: TGTGCCAGCAGTCTCCCTACAGGGGGTGGCACTGAAGCTTTCTTT
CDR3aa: CASSLPTGGGTEAFF

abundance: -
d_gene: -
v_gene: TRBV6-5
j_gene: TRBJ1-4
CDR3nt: TGTGCCAGCAGCTACGACAGGAAGATAAATGAAAAACTGTTTTTT
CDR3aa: CASSYDRKINEKLFF

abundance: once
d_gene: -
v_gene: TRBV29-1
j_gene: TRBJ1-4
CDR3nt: TGCAGCGTTGAAGATCTCGGTAATGAAAAACTGTTTTTT
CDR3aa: CSVEDLGNEKLFF

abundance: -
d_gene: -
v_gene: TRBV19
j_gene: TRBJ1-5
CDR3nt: TGTGCCAGTAGTTGGACGGAATATAGCAATCAGCCCCAGCATTTT
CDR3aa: CASSWTEYSNQPQHF

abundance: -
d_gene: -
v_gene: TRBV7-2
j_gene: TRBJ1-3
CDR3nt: TGTGCCAGCAGCTTAGTAGGCGATCGGATCCTCGGAAACACCATATATTTT
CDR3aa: CASSLVGDRILGNTIYF

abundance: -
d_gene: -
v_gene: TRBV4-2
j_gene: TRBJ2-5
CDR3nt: TGTGCCAGCAGCCCCGAAGGTCGGGCGTCAGAGACCCAGTACTTC
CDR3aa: CASSPEGRASETQYF

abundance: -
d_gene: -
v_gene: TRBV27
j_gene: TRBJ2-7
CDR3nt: TGTGCCAGCAGTCCCTCCGTTTGGGTTTCCTACGAGCAGTACTTC
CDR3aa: CASSPSVWVSYEQYF

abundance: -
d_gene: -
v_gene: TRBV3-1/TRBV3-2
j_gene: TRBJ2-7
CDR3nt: TGTGCCAGCAGCCAAGGATCAGGGGCCCCCTACGAGCAGTACTTC
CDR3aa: CASSQGSGAPYEQYF

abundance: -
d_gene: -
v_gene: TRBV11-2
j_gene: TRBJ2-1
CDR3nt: TGTGCCAGCAGCTTCGAAAAGGGACGTCGGACTAATGAGCAGTTCTTC
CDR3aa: CASSFEKGRRTNEQFF

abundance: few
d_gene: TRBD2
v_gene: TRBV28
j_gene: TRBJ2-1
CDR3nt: TGTGCCAGCAGCCCCAATCGCCTAGCGGCTGGGAATGAGCAGTTCTTC
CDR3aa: CASSPNRLAAGNEQFF

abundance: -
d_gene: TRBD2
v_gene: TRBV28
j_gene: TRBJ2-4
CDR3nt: TGTGCCAGCAGCACCCTAGCGGGGGACGCCAAAAACATTCAGTACTTC
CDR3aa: CASSTLAGDAKNIQYF

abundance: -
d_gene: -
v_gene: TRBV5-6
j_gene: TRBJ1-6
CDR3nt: TGTGCCAGCAGCTTGGGGCAGGCATCTAATTCACCCCTCCACTTT
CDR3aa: CASSLGQASNSPLHF

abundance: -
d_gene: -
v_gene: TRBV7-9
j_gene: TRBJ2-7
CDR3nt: TGTGCCAGCAGCTTATGGAGCGACTTCCACGAGCAGTACTTC
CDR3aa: CASSLWSDFHEQYF

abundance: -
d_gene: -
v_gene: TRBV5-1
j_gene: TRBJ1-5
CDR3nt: TGCGCCAGCAGCCCAGCGGAGGGCAATCAGCCCCAGCATTTT
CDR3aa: CASSPAEGNQPQHF